Shown below are 9 T cell receptor beta chains from a single sample sequenced in a study of CXCR3-negative and CXCR3-positive naive CD8 T cells. Study-level points and caveats: The study found more hydrophobic TRB CDR3s in CXCR3-positive naive cells than in CXCR3-negative naive cells.

Their target antigens are unknown. All TRB cDNA libraries came from 5' RACE performed with UMI labels. TCRdb re-analyzed the 5' RACE reads; it lists each CDR3 protein once, without DNA. The sample has over 100,000 distinct CDR3 sequences. The specimen sequenced was naive CXCR3+ CD8+ T cells from blood. Specified subset: CD45RO-CCR7+CD27+CD95- naive CD8+ T cells expressing CXCR3 (TNR3+). The receptors were gathered from a human donor in good health. Some clones in this sample may be carry-over from other donors' samples.

The J gene is TRBJ2-1, the V gene TRBV28; no DNA is available, so the TRBD1 call from TCRdb remains unchecked. The V gene's germline CDR1 is MDHEN and CDR2 SYDVKM. The CDR3 is made up of 16 amino acids. The CDR3 here is CASSLPGTGVRNEQFF.

The chain couples TRBV20-1 to TRBJ2-7; checking the TCRdb D call of TRBD2 is not possible without DNA. CDR1 and CDR2 from the germline V gene are DFQATT and SNEGSKA (reference sequence). The length of the CDR3 is 14 residues. This CDR3 reads CSASTEGPLYEQYF.

This chain connects TRBV7-8 to TRBJ1-1. CDR1 and CDR2 from the germline V gene are SGHVS and FQNEAQ. The CDR3 length is 15 residues. CDR3 region: CASSLGARGYTEAFF.

The chain uses TRBV28 and TRBJ2-5; the D call from TCRdb, TRBD2, cannot be confirmed without DNA. Germline CDR1 MDHEN, CDR2 SYDVKM. The CDR3 length is 16 residues. CDR3 protein: CASSLSSREIQETQYF.

The rearrangement joins TRBV29-1 to TRBJ1-1; TCRdb reports TRBD1, a call that lacks DNA to check it against. This CDR3 spans 16 amino acids. Germline V gene lookup returns CDR1 SQVTM and CDR2 ANQGSEA. This CDR3 is CSSVGDRHTLNTEAFF.

V gene TRBV11-3 combines with J gene TRBJ2-2; without DNA, the TCRdb call of TRBD1 cannot be checked. The germline CDR1 and CDR2 sequences are SGHNT and YENEEA. The length of the CDR3 is 18 residues. This chain's CDR3 is CASSLDDIGQGNTGELFF.

The chain employs TRBV27 and TRBJ1-1; the D gene TCRdb calls, TRBD1, cannot be checked with no DNA. This CDR3 spans 15 amino acids. In germline, CDR1 is MNHEY, CDR2 SMNVEV (reference sequence). CDR3 residues: CASSGDPWGVAEAFF.

V usage is TRBV20-1 and J usage is TRBJ2-1; TCRdb proposes TRBD2, but this gene call is untestable without DNA. CDR3 length: 14 residues. From germline, CDR1 is DFQATT and CDR2 SNEGSKA (reference sequence). CDR3 protein: CSARGLEGYNEQFF.

V gene TRBV27 combines with J gene TRBJ2-7. CDR1 and CDR2 (germline): MNHEY, SMNVEV (reference sequence). The CDR3 runs to 15 residues. The CDR3 sequence: CASSTDLGGFYEQYF.